Listed here is a single TCR beta chain. Its cognate antigen is unknown. This CDR3 is 13 amino acids long. Germline loops: CDR1 SGHRS, CDR2 YFSETQ. Trimming left V 4 bases short and J 2 bases short, with 9 bases between. These data originate in a study of T cell repertoires in cytomegalovirus infection. As for the study in general: In the study, CMV epitopes included recently identified HLA-C-restricted and well-studied HLA-B-restricted ones.

Each CDR3 protein gets one entry after TCRdb re-called the reads with MiXCR. The top ten clones hold 43% of a sample with hundreds of thousands of distinct CDR3 sequences, approximately 42% of them seen once. The chain links TRBV5-1 to TRBJ2-5; no clear D. This sample comprised cultured PBMCs, obtained from culture after CMV antigen stimulation. This TCR was sampled from a human donor in good health (CMV status not recorded). Some clones in this sample may be carry-over from other donors' samples. The CDR3 DNA sequence: TGCGCCAGCAGCCAGACGGATCAAGAGACCCAGTACTTC. This encodes CASSQTDQETQYF.